Below, one TCR beta chain is given with its context. This entry is derived from a study of shared clonotypes between healthy human individuals. Generated by immunoSEQ multiplex PCR, the TCRdb table keeps only in-frame clones and is missing some. The sample contains roughly 570,000 clones, roughly 98% of which appear only once. The CDR3 is 16 amino acids. Trimming left V 5 bases short and J 5 bases short, with 22 bases between. In germline, CDR1 is SGHVS, CDR2 FQNEAQ. In the naive CD8 group, cells lacked CD45RO and were positively selected for CCR7, so terminally differentiated effector memory CD45RA+ cells were left out.

The sequencing input was naive CD8+ T cells sorted from blood. The receptor was derived from a man aged 25-45 years in good health. The genes are TRBV7-8 and TRBJ2-7; D unresolved. The CDR3 nucleotides read TGTGCCAGCAGCCCCCGGACCTCTCTAGTGAACAACGAGCAGTACTTC. Its translation is CASSPRTSLVNNEQYF. Complete variable domain (other parts from reference TRBV7-8 and TRBJ2-7): GAGVSQSPRYKVAKRGQDVALRCDPISGHVSLFWYQQALGQGPEFLTYFQNEAQLDKSGLPSDRFFAERPEGSVSTLKIQRTQQEDSAVYLCASSPRTSLVNNEQYFGPGTRLTVT.